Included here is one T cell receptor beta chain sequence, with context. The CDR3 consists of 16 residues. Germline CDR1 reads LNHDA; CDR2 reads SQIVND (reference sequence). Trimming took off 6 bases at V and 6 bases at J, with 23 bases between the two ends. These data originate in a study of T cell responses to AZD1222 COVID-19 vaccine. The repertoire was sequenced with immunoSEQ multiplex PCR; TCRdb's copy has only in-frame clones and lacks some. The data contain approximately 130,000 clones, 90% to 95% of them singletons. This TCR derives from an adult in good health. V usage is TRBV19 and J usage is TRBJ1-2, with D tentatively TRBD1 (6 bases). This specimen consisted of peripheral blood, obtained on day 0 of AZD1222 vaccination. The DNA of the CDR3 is TGTGCCAGTAGCAACAACAACAGGGCTCGGGGGAATGGCTACACCTTC. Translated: CASSNNNRARGNGYTF.